This TCR beta chain was documented in a study of blood T cell repertoires in COVID-19. About the research overall: Samples representing acute and convalescent COVID-19 were sourced from the United States, Italy and Spain.

Original data processing: Reference gene primer amplification gave nucleated cell count estimates. Clones were sequenced by immunoSEQ multiplex PCR, and TCRdb holds only the in-frame ones, with some missing. V, J and clone size are those of that table, while D and trimming were read from the DNA. The sample consists of under 200,000 clones, roughly four fifths of them appearing once. In this sample, this clone turned up a few times. The CDR3 covers 16 residues. With 7 bases removed from V and 4 bases from J, the gap between germline ends came to 22 bases. CDR1 is SNHLY, CDR2 FYNNEI, per germline. The TCR comes from a woman in her thirties or forties with acute or convalescent COVID-19. Sequenced: peripheral blood. V is TRBV2 and J is TRBJ1-1, with D possibly TRBD1 on 5 matching bases. CDR3 protein: CASIPLQGAWVTEAFF. The CDR3 DNA is TGTGCCAGCATCCCACTCCAAGGGGCATGGGTCACTGAAGCTTTCTTT.